This T cell receptor beta chain was sequenced for a study of shared clonotypes between healthy human individuals. Notes on the study in general: Estimated richness values were generally larger in naive subsets than in memory subsets. The sharing of 5% to 5.5% of naive CD4 clonotypes was seen across a few donors.

All donors were healthy HIV-negative adults lacking recent acute infections or vaccinations. To note about this clone: Antigen unknown.

Methods used by the authors: In the immunoSEQ data, sequences were junction-only and lacked quality scores, so filtering differed. Clones were sequenced by immunoSEQ multiplex PCR, and TCRdb holds only the in-frame ones, with some missing. D and trimming come from the DNA, and the V and J calls and clone size come from that table. The sample has roughly 2.6 million clones; around 94% are singletons. Germline CDR1 is WNHNN and CDR2 is SYGVQD (reference sequence). The CDR3 has 15 residues. Trimming cost V 4 bases and J 1 base, with 14 bases left between them. The J gene is TRBJ2-7, the V gene TRBV10-1, with D possibly matching TRBD1 (5 bases). The sample consisted of naive CD4+ T cells sorted from blood. The subset was: CD45RA+ positively selected. This sequence was found in a man younger than 30 in good health. CDR3 in amino acids: CASSGPGMLSYEQYF. For the CDR3, the DNA is TGCGCCAGCAGTGGGCCAGGGATGCTTTCCTACGAGCAGTACTTC.